These 5 T cell receptor beta chains originate from one sample sequenced in a study of blood T cell repertoires in COVID-19. Only in-frame clones appear in the TCRdb table, and some are missing; sequencing was by immunoSEQ multiplex PCR. The data contain about 380,000 clones, approximately 90% of them singletons. Sequencing used PBMCs or T cells enriched from blood (not recorded which). All receptors come from a woman between 18 and 30 years old who had recovered from COVID-19.

The V and J genes are TRBV2 and TRBJ2-7; 9 bases are a match to TRBD1. In germline, CDR1 is SNHLY, CDR2 FYNNEI. The CDR3 runs 17 residues. V lost 6 bases and J lost 3; bases outside the gene matches: 15. CDR3 nucleotides: TGTGCCAGCAGAAGAGGGACAGGGTTGCACGAGGGCTACGAGCAGTACTTC. As protein: CASRRGTGLHEGYEQYF.

The genes are TRBV3-1 (or the pseudogene TRBV3-2) and TRBJ1-2; TRBD1 aligns across 7 bases. CDR3 length: 13 residues. Germline CDR1 LGHDT, CDR2 YNNKEL (reference sequence). Trimming removed 5 bases from V and 6 bases from J; junction bases left unmatched: 6. The CDR3 loop is CASSSGGLDGYTF. The CDR3 DNA reads TGTGCCAGCAGCTCAGGGGGACTTGATGGCTACACCTTC.

This clone has just a few counts. The chain combines TRBV27 with TRBJ2-7; 7 bases match TRBD1. V lost 1 base, J lost 4 bases, and 10 bases stayed unmatched. This CDR3 contains 16 residues. Germline V CDR1 and CDR2: MNHEY, SMNVEV (reference sequence). CDR3 nucleotides: TGTGCCAGCAGTTTATTGGGCCGGGACAGATTTTACGAGCAGTACTTC. It codes for CASSLLGRDRFYEQYF.

The chain links TRBV6-2 or TRBV6-3 to TRBJ1-5; the D is unclear. Germline assignment: CDR1 MNHEY and CDR2 SVGEGT. The V end was cut by 3 bases, the J end by 0 bases, with 12 bases between. The CDR3 contains 16 residues. The CDR3 coding sequence is TGTGCCAGCAGTTATATTGGTTCGGGTAGCAATCAGCCCCAGCATTTT. Protein: CASSYIGSGSNQPQHF.

The chain carries TRBV4-2 and TRBJ2-7; tentative D call: TRBD2 (6 bases). Germline CDR1 and CDR2: LGHNA and YNFKEQ. V gave up 4 bases and J gave up 6 bases, with 10 bases separating them. The CDR3 is 12 residues long. The CDR3 coding sequence is TGTGCCAGCAGCCCCCTGGGGGGCGAGCAGTACTTC. It translates to CASSPLGGEQYF.